The clone carrying this TCR beta chain appeared many times. Its antigen is unidentified. This record belongs to a study of T cell repertoires in cytomegalovirus infection. About the study: Epitope selection comprised recently identified HLA-C-restricted CMV epitopes and well-studied HLA-B-restricted CMV epitopes. Matching HLA type, along with CMV infection, was indicated by public TCR beta signatures. Findings and caveats of the study: Frequencies of public TCR beta families were cumulated, and this identified carriers of CMV plus the relevant HLA. The ex vivo response was dominated by HLA-C-restricted CMV-specific TCR beta clonotypes.

CDR1 is MGHRA and CDR2 is YSYEKL in the germline V gene. The CDR3 runs to 16 residues. V was shortened by 0 bases and J by 6 bases, with 18 bases between the two germline ends. Each CDR3 protein gets one entry after TCRdb re-called the reads with MiXCR. The data contain a few hundred thousand distinct CDR3 sequences, roughly a third of them singletons. This sequence joins TRBV4-1 and TRBJ2-7, with D possibly TRBD1 on 7 matching bases. The source of this sequence is a human donor in good health (CMV status not recorded). Some clones in this sample may be carry-over from other donors' samples. This specimen consisted of cultured PBMCs, obtained from culture after CMV antigen stimulation. CDR3 sequence: CASSQDSPQGGSEQYV. The DNA for the CDR3 is TGCGCCAGCAGCCAAGATTCTCCCCAGGGGGGAAGCGAGCAGTACGTC.